The clone carrying this T cell receptor (beta chain) was seen a handful of times. TCRdb keeps only in-frame clones here, not all; method: immunoSEQ multiplex PCR. The sample lists some 80,000 clones; around 83% were seen once. These data are taken from a study of blood T cell repertoires in COVID-19. Study-wide background: The origin of the acute and convalescent COVID-19 samples was the United States, Italy and Spain.

The V end was cut by 0 bases, the J end by 9 bases, with 15 bases between. The CDR3 has 16 residues. CDR1 and CDR2 (germline): MNHEY, SVGAGI. It was during active infection that Seattle patients were enrolled and then longitudinally followed. Sequences were obtained from peripheral blood. This sequence originates from a man in his 60s with COVID-19, enrolled during active disease. The V call is TRBV6-5, the J call TRBJ1-6, with D possibly TRBD1 on 5 matching bases. The DNA for the CDR3 is TGTGCCAGCAGTTACTCCGTTGGTGTGGGGGGTTCACCCCTCCACTTT. It yields the protein CASSYSVGVGGSPLHF.